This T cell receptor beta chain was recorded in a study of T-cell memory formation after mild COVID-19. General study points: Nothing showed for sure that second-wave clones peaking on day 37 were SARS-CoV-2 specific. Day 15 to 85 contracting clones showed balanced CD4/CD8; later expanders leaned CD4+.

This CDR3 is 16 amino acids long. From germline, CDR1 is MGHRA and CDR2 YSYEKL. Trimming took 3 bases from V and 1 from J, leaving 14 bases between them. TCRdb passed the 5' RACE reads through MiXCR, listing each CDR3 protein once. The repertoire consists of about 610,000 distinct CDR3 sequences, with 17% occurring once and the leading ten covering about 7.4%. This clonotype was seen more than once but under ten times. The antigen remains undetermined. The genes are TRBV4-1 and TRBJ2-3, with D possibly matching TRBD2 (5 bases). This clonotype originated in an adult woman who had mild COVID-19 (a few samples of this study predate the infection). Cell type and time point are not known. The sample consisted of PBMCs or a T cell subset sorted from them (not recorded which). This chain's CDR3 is CASSQEVGSGTDTQYF. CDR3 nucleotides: TGCGCCAGCAGCCAGGAGGTCGGGTCAGGCACAGATACGCAGTATTTT.